A single sample is the source of the 2 T cell receptor beta chains below, sequenced in a study of OX40 agonist ivuxolimab in advanced cancers. The assay was immunoSEQ multiplex PCR, and TCRdb's table has in-frame clones only and misses some. The table includes 100,000 or so clones, roughly nine tenths detected once. The sequencing used CD4+ or CD8+ T cells sorted from blood, collected in a trial of the OX40 agonist ivuxolimab. Receptors originate from an adult with an advanced solid tumor such as melanoma, head and neck, liver or kidney cancer.

V gene TRBV28 combines with J gene TRBJ2-3, with 7 positions matching TRBD1. The germline V gene encodes CDR1 MDHEN and CDR2 SYDVKM. The CDR3 spans 14 residues. The ends lost 7 bases at V and 2 bases at J; junction bases unmatched: 6. CDR3 loop: CASKAEGATDTQYF. Here the CDR3 DNA reads TGTGCCAGCAAAGCAGAGGGGGCCACAGATACGCAGTATTTT.

The J gene is TRBJ1-5, the V gene TRBV27; D remains unclear. V lost 0 bases and J lost 4, with 4 bases in between. Germline CDR1 reads MNHEY; CDR2 reads SMNVEV (reference sequence). The CDR3 sequence is 13 residues long. The CDR3 is CASSLSRNQPQHF. CDR3 bases: TGTGCCAGCAGTTTATCCCGAAATCAGCCCCAGCATTTT.